This entry is about one T cell receptor (beta chain). TCRdb itself ran the RT-PCR reads through MiXCR, one entry per CDR3 protein. The sample holds roughly 960,000 distinct CDR3 sequences, 18% seen once. V was trimmed by 0 bases and J by 6 bases, leaving 8 bases between them. This CDR3 spans 12 amino acids. Germline CDR1 is DFQATT and CDR2 is SNEGSKA (reference sequence). The data originate from a study of patients and donors after allogeneic stem cell transplantation. The chain has TRBV20-1 and TRBJ1-1; D gene uncertain. The sequenced sample consisted of blood, either unsorted or a sorted T cell fraction (not recorded which). This sequence was found in a human donor who was either an allogeneic HSCT recipient or a stem cell or donor lymphocyte infusion donor (not recorded which). It is not recorded whose cells these are; they may come from a transplant donor. CDR3 in amino acids: CSAREGSSEAFF. Written as DNA, the CDR3 is TGCAGTGCTAGAGAGGGGTCATCTGAAGCTTTCTTT.